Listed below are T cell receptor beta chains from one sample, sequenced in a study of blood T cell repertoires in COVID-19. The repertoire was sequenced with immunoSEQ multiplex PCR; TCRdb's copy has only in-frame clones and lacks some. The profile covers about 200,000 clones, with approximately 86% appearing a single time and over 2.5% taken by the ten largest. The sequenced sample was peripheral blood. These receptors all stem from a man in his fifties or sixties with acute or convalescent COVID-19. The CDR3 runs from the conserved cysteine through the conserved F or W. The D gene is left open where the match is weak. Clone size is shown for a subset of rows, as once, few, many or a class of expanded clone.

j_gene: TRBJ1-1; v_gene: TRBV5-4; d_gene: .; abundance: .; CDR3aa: CASSPVYLAGTEAFF; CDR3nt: TGTGCCAGCAGCCCGGTTTATCTCGCCGGCACTGAAGCTTTCTTT
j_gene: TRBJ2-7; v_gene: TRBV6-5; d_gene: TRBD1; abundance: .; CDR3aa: CASSYTFDRDHEQYF; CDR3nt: TGTGCCAGCAGTTACACCTTTGACAGGGACCACGAGCAGTACTTC
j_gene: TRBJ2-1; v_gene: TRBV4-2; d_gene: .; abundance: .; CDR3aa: CASSLSGGGSSSYNEQFF; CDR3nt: TGTGCCAGCAGCCTGTCGGGGGGCGGATCGAGCTCCTACAATGAGCAGTTCTTC
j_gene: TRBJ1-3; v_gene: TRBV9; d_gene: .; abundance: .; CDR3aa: CASSVDPGGSGNTIYF; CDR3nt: TGTGCCAGCAGCGTAGACCCGGGAGGCTCTGGAAACACCATATATTTT
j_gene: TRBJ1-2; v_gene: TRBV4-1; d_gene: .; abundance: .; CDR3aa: CASSQPFPGVKGYTF; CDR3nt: TGCGCCAGCAGCCAACCTTTCCCGGGTGTAAAAGGCTACACCTTC
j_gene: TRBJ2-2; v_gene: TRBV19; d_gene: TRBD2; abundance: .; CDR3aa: CASSRLAGEGGELFF; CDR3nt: TGTGCCAGTAGTAGACTAGCGGGGGAGGGCGGGGAGCTGTTTTTT
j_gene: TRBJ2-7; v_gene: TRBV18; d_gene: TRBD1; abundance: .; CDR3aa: CASSPIALRDRGLEQYF; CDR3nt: TGTGCCAGCTCACCAATCGCCCTCCGGGACAGGGGCCTGGAGCAGTACTTC
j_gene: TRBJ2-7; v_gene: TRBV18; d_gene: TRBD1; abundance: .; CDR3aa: CASSHPGQGAYEQYF; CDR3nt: TGTGCCAGCTCACACCCGGGACAGGGGGCTTACGAGCAGTACTTC
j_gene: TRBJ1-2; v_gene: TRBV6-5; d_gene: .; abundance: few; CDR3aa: CASSYSGGRKTYGYTF; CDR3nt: TGTGCCAGCAGTTACTCGGGAGGGCGTAAGACCTATGGCTACACCTTC
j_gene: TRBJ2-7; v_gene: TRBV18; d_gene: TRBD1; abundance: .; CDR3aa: CASSYDRGGEQYF; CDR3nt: TGTGCCAGCTCATATGACAGGGGAGGCGAGCAGTACTTC
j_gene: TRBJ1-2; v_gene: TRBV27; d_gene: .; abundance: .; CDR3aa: CASSSRSNYGYTF; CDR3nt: TGTGCCAGCAGTTCACGGAGTAACTATGGCTACACCTTC
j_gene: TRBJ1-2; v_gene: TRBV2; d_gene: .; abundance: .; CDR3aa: CASSRQELYGYTF; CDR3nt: TGTGCCAGCAGTCGACAGGAGCTCTATGGCTACACCTTC
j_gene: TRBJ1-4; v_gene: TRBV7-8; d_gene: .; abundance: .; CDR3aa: CASSLGTTMSTNEKLFF; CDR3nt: TGTGCCAGCAGCTTAGGGACAACGATGTCGACTAATGAAAAACTGTTTTTT
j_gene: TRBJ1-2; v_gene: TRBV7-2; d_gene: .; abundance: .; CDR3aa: CASSSRGGAYGYTF; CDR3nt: TGTGCCAGCAGCTCCCGGGGGGGGGCATATGGCTACACCTTC
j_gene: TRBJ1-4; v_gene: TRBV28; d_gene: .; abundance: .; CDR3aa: CASSPKSSVTNEKLFF; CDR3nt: TGTGCCAGCAGTCCCAAATCGTCAGTTACTAATGAAAAACTGTTTTTT
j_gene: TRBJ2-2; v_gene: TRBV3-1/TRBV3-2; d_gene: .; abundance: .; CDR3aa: CASSQDSVDSRVQVGELFF; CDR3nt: TGTGCCAGCAGCCAAGATTCGGTAGATTCCAGGGTGCAGGTCGGGGAGCTGTTTTTT
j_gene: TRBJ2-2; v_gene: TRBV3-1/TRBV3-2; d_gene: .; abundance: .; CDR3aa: CASSQPGHLTGELFF; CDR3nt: TGTGCCAGCAGCCAGCCGGGACACCTCACCGGGGAGCTGTTTTTT
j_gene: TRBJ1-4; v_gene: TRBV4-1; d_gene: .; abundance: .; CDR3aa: CASSQTYYGPNEKLFF; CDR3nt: TGCGCCAGCAGCCAAACCTACTACGGCCCGAATGAAAAACTGTTTTTT
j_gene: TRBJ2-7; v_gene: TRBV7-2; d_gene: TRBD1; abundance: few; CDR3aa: CASSLRTGQAQPYEQYF; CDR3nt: TGTGCCAGCAGCTTACGTACCGGACAGGCGCAACCCTACGAGCAGTACTTC
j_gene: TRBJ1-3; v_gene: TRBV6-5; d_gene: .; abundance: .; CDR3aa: CASRTSSGNTIYF; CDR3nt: TGTGCCAGCAGGACATCATCTGGAAACACCATATATTTT
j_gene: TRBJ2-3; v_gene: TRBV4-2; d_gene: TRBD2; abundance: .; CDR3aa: CASSQDASGGAGDTQYF; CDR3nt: TGTGCCAGCAGCCAAGATGCCAGCGGGGGGGCCGGAGATACGCAGTATTTT
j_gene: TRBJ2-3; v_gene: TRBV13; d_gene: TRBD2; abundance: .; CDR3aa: CASSRGEGTDTQYF; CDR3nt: TGTGCCAGCAGCCGGGGGGAGGGAACAGATACGCAGTATTTT
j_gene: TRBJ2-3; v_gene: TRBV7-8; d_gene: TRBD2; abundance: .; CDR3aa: CASSLSRTSGGPVF; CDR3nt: TGTGCCAGCAGCTTATCCAGGACTAGCGGGGGCCCCGTATTT
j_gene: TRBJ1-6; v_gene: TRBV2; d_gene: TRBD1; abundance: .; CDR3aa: CASTQGQVGDSPLHF; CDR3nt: TGTGCCAGCACCCAGGGACAGGTGGGGGATTCACCCCTCCACTTT
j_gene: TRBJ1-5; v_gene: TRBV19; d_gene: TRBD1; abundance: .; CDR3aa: CASSASTGEGNQPQHF; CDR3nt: TGTGCCAGTAGCGCCAGCACAGGGGAGGGCAATCAGCCCCAGCATTTT
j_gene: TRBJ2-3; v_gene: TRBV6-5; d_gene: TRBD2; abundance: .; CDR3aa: CASSYSLAGLDTQYF; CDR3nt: TGTGCCAGCAGTTACTCGCTAGCGGGGCTGGATACGCAGTATTTT
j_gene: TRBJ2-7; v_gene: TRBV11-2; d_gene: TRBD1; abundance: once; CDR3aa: CASSRGQGYEQYF; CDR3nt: TGTGCCAGCAGCAGAGGACAGGGCTACGAGCAGTACTTC
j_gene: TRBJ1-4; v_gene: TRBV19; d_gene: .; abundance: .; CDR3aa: CASSSQNRDQKLFF; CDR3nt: TGTGCCAGTAGTAGCCAGAACAGGGATCAAAAACTGTTTTTT
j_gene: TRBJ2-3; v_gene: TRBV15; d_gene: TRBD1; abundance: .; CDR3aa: CATSDRTGGYNTQYF; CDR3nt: TGTGCCACCAGCGACCGGACAGGGGGCTATAATACGCAGTATTTT
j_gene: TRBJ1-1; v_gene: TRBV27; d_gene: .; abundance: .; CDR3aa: CASSLYGGEAFF; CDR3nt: TGTGCCAGCAGTTTATACGGGGGTGAAGCTTTCTTT
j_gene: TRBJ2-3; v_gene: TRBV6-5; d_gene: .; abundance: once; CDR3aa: CASCPSRVDTQYF; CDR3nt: TGTGCCAGCTGCCCCAGCCGGGTGGATACGCAGTATTTT
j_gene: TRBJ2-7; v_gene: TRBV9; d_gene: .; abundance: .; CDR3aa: CASSVARAGYEQYF; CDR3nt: TGTGCCAGCAGCGTAGCTAGGGCGGGCTACGAGCAGTACTTC
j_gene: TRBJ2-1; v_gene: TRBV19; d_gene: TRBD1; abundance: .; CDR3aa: CASRMKGAAYNEQFF; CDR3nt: TGTGCCAGTAGGATGAAGGGGGCGGCCTACAATGAGCAGTTCTTC
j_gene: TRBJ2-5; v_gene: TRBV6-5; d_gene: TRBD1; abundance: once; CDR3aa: CASSRDRGQETQYF; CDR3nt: TGTGCCAGCAGCCGGGACAGGGGGCAAGAGACCCAGTACTTC
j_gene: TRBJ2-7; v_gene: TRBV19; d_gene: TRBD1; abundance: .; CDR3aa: CASSPRQGNNDEQYF; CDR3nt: TGTGCCAGTAGTCCCCGACAGGGAAACAATGACGAGCAGTACTTC
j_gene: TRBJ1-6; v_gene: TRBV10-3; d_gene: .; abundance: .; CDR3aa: CASGGGRENNSPLHF; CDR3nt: TGTGCCAGCGGGGGGGGTCGGGAAAATAATTCACCCCTCCACTTT
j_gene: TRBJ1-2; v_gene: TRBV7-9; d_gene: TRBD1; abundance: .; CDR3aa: CASSRGTGGHGYTF; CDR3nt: TGTGCCAGCAGCCGCGGGACAGGGGGTCATGGCTACACCTTC
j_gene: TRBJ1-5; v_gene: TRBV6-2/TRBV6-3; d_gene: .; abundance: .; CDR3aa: CASSRDNSNQPQHF; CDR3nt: TGTGCCAGCAGCCGGGACAATAGCAATCAGCCCCAGCATTTT
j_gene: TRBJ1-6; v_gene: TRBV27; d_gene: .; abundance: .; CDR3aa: CASSPAANSPLHF; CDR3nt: TGTGCCAGCAGTCCCGCGGCCAATTCACCCCTCCACTTT
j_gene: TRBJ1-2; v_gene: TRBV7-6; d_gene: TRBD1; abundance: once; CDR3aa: CASSPEDRGLSDGYTF; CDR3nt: TGTGCCAGCAGCCCGGAGGACAGGGGGCTTTCAGATGGCTACACCTTC
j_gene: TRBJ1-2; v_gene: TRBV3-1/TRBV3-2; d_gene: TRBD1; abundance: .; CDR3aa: CASSPSTGGYYGYTF; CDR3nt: TGTGCCAGCAGCCCATCGACAGGGGGCTACTATGGCTACACCTTC
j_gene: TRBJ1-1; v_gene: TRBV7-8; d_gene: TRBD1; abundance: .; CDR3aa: CASSLVGPGQGLAGAFF; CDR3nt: TGTGCCAGCAGCTTAGTCGGGCCGGGACAGGGCCTCGCCGGAGCTTTCTTT
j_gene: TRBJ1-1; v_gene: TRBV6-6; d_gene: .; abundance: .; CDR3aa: CASSYPQGKNPEAFF; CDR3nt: TGTGCCAGCAGTTACCCACAGGGTAAAAACCCTGAAGCTTTCTTT
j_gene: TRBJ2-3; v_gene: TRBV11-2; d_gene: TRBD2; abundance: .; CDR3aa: CASSLGGLAGGYF; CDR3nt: TGTGCCAGCAGCTTGGGAGGACTAGCGGGGGGGTATTTT
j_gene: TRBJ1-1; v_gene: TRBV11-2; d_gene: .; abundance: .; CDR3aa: CASSPLNWNTEAFF; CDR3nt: TGTGCCAGCAGCCCCCTAAATTGGAACACTGAAGCTTTCTTT
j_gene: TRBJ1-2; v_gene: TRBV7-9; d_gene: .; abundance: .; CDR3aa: CASSNRDYGYTF; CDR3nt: TGTGCCAGCAGCAACAGAGACTATGGCTACACCTTC
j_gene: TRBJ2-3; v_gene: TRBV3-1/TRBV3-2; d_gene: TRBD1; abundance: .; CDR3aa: CASSQLRGLSTDTQYF; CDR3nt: TGTGCCAGCAGCCAACTGAGGGGGCTTAGCACAGATACGCAGTATTTT
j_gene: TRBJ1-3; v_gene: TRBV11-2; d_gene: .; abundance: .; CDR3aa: CASSPGVGGNTIYF; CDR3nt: TGTGCCAGCAGCCCAGGGGTTGGTGGAAACACCATATATTTT
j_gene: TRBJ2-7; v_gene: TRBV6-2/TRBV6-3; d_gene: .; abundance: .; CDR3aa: CASSYSIETGTYEQYF; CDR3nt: TGTGCCAGCAGTTACTCGATCGAAACCGGTACCTACGAGCAGTACTTC
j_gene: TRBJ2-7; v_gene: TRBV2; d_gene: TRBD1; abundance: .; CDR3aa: CASSSVYGQGGYEQYF; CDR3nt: TGTGCCAGCAGTTCGGTCTATGGACAGGGCGGGTACGAGCAGTACTTC
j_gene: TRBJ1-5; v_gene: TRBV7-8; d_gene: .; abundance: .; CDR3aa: CASSLALIGTGNNQPQHF; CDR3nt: TGTGCCAGCAGCTTAGCGCTGATAGGTACAGGGAACAATCAGCCCCAGCATTTT
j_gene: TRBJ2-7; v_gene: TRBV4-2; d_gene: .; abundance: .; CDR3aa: CASSQGRGEQYF; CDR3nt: TGTGCCAGCAGCCAAGGAAGGGGGGAGCAGTACTTC
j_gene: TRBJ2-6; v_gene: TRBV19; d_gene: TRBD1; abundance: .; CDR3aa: CASSQRDRGSGANVLTF; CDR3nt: TGTGCCAGTAGTCAACGGGACAGGGGCTCTGGGGCCAACGTCCTGACTTTC